The next 18 T cell receptor beta chains were all read from a single sample in a study of T cell repertoires in cytomegalovirus infection. These receptors have no identified antigens. One entry per CDR3 protein results from TCRdb running MiXCR on the reads. The sample shows about 51,000 distinct CDR3 sequences, around 18% of them seen only once. The sequencing used CD8+ T cells from cultured PBMCs, collected from culture after CMV antigen stimulation. These TCRs come from a human donor in good health (CMV status not recorded). Some clones in this sample may be carry-over from other donors' samples.

At least ten counts were recorded for this clonotype. The V call is TRBV19, the J call TRBJ2-7; D is ambiguous. The CDR3 is 14 amino acids. V lost 6 bases and J 2 bases, leaving 14 bases between the germline ends. CDR1 is LNHDA and CDR2 is SQIVND in the germline V gene (reference sequence). The CDR3 nucleotides are TGTGCCAGTAGCGCTGGTCTAGGACCCTACGAGCAGTACTTC. Its translation is CASSAGLGPYEQYF.

The genes are TRBV7-8 and TRBJ2-1; 8 nucleotides line up with TRBD1. In germline, CDR1 is SGHVS, CDR2 FQNEAQ. CDR3 length: 17 residues. J was trimmed by 7 bases and V by 1 base; bases with no gene match: 12. The CDR3 nucleotides read TGTGCCAGCAGCTTAGGTGGCCGGACAGGGCGGATGAATGAGCAGTTCTTC. It encodes CASSLGGRTGRMNEQFF.

V and J are TRBV6-5 and TRBJ2-1, with 13 positions matching TRBD2. There are 18 residues in the CDR3. Germline V CDR1 and CDR2: MNHEY, SVGAGI. The J segment lost 5 bases and the V segment lost 5 bases, leaving 12 bases of the junction unmatched. The CDR3 sequence: CASSPTPRLAGGHNEQFF. In nucleotides, the CDR3 is TGTGCCAGCAGTCCCACACCCAGACTAGCGGGGGGCCACAATGAGCAGTTCTTC.

This clonotype was found a few times. The rearrangement uses TRBV7-7 and TRBJ2-7; no firm D call. From germline, CDR1 is SSHAT and CDR2 FNYEAQ (reference sequence). The CDR3 spans 15 residues. V was shortened by 1 base and J by 1 base, with 11 bases between the two germline ends. The CDR3: CASSLDFGRSYEQYF. The CDR3 nucleotides are TGTGCCAGCAGCTTAGACTTTGGGCGGTCCTACGAGCAGTACTTC.

This clonotype showed up just a few times. The V gene is TRBV7-2, the J gene TRBJ2-3, with unresolved D. In germline, CDR1 is SGHTA, CDR2 FQGNSA. The germline V and J ends were trimmed by 1 base and 4 bases, with 21 bases remaining between them. There are 18 residues in the CDR3. This chain's CDR3 is CASSLDSEAPPPADTQYF. In DNA, the CDR3 is TGTGCCAGCAGCTTAGATTCGGAAGCGCCCCCCCCAGCAGATACGCAGTATTTT.

This chain joins TRBV11-2 and TRBJ1-1; 9 nucleotides line up with TRBD1. Germline V lookup: CDR1 SGHAT, CDR2 FQNNGV. The CDR3 has 18 amino acids. V was clipped by 4 bases and J by 4 bases; unmatched bases: 16. DNA for the CDR3: TGTGCCAGCAGCTCAACCCTAATCCTCTTGACAGGGGGCACTGAAGCTTTCTTT. This codes for CASSSTLILLTGGTEAFF.

The rearrangement uses TRBV7-2 and TRBJ1-5; D not resolved. With 0 bases removed from V and 4 bases from J, the gap between germline ends came to 13 bases. The CDR3 has 16 amino acids. CDR1 is SGHTA and CDR2 is FQGNSA in the germline V gene. As DNA, the CDR3 is TGTGCCAGCAGCTTAGCGAGGGTCTCGGGGAATCAGCCCCAGCATTTT. Encoded protein: CASSLARVSGNQPQHF.

The chain carries TRBV6-2 or TRBV6-3 and TRBJ2-7; TRBD1 or TRBD2 may be the D gene (5 bases each). This CDR3 is 16 amino acids long. CDR1 and CDR2 (germline): MNHEY, SVGEGT. V lost 3 bases to trimming and J lost 0 bases, with 15 bases between them. CDR3 sequence reads: CASSYPGTASSYEQYF. The CDR3 nucleotides read TGTGCCAGCAGTTATCCCGGGACGGCAAGCTCCTACGAGCAGTACTTC.

The table lists this clonotype with a few counts. The chain carries TRBV28 and TRBJ2-7; 11 nucleotides agree with TRBD1. The germline CDR1 and CDR2 sequences are MDHEN and SYDVKM. This CDR3 has 14 residues. J lost 3 bases, V lost 5 bases, and 3 bases had no gene match. The CDR3 here is CASSPGTGGYEQYF. The CDR3 DNA is TGTGCCAGCAGTCCAGGGACAGGGGGCTACGAGCAGTACTTC.

The rearrangement links TRBV7-6 to TRBJ2-7; 10 bases map to TRBD1. The CDR3 extends over 15 amino acids. In germline, CDR1 is SGHVS, CDR2 FNYEAQ. V lost 4 bases, J lost 7 bases, and 10 bases stayed unmatched. The DNA for the CDR3 is TGTGCCAGCAGCTCCTCCGGGACAGGGGCTGTGGAGCAGTACTTC. As protein: CASSSSGTGAVEQYF.

This clonotype was observed many times. The chain links TRBV20-1 to TRBJ2-7, with 8 bases that match TRBD2. Germline V CDR1 and CDR2: DFQATT, SNEGSKA (reference sequence). The CDR3 extends over 13 amino acids. J gave up 0 bases and V 6 bases, and 4 bases lay outside the gene matches. The CDR3 coding sequence is TGCAGTGCGAGAAGCGGGAGCTCCTACGAGCAGTACTTC. Residues: CSARSGSSYEQYF.

This clonotype was recorded a few times. The gene calls are TRBV7-2 and TRBJ2-7; tentatively, D is TRBD2 (6 bases). V was trimmed by 4 bases and J by 4 bases, leaving 20 bases between them. The CDR3 consists of 16 residues. Germline V gene lookup returns CDR1 SGHTA and CDR2 FQGNSA. The CDR3 reads CASSWPGTPSYYEQYF. CDR3 DNA: TGTGCCAGCAGCTGGCCCGGGACTCCATCTTATTACGAGCAGTACTTC.

This chain uses TRBV7-6 with TRBJ1-1; 9 bases map to TRBD1. J gave up 0 bases and V 5 bases, and 7 bases lay outside the gene matches. Germline V gene sequence: CDR1 SGHVS, CDR2 FNYEAQ. This CDR3 has 16 amino acids. CDR3 in DNA: TGTGCCAGCAGCCCCGGGACAGGGACCTTGAACACTGAAGCTTTCTTT. Translating it yields CASSPGTGTLNTEAFF.

This clonotype was observed a few times. V usage is TRBV4-1 and J usage is TRBJ2-7; 12 nucleotides line up with TRBD2. The germline CDR1 and CDR2 sequences are MGHRA and YSYEKL. The CDR3 loop spans 16 amino acids. V gave up 0 bases and J gave up 6 bases; unmatched junction bases: 6. CDR3 amino acids: CASSQDLQLAGGEQYF. DNA for the CDR3: TGCGCCAGCAGCCAAGACCTCCAACTAGCGGGAGGCGAGCAGTACTTC.

V and J are TRBV7-6 and TRBJ2-7, with D perhaps matching TRBD1 or TRBD2 (6 bases each). The germline gives CDR1 SGHVS, CDR2 FNYEAQ. The CDR3 length is 15 residues. V lost 1 base and J 1 base, leaving 11 bases between the germline ends. The CDR3 is CASSLGGARSYEQYF. The DNA of the CDR3 is TGTGCCAGCAGCTTAGGGGGGGCCCGATCCTACGAGCAGTACTTC.

The chain carries TRBV7-2 and TRBJ2-1, with 8 bases lining up with TRBD1. Trimming at V came to 4 bases and at J to 0 bases, leaving 2 bases not matched to a gene. Germline CDR1 reads SGHTA; CDR2 reads FQGNSA. The CDR3 is 15 amino acids. CDR3 nucleotide sequence: TGTGCCAGCAGCTCCACAGGGGGCTCCTACAATGAGCAGTTCTTC. It is translated as CASSSTGGSYNEQFF.

This clonotype showed up just a few times. The J gene is TRBJ1-1, the V gene TRBV7-2; the match to TRBD1 covers 7 bases. The CDR3 has 15 amino acids. Per the germline V gene, CDR1 is SGHTA and CDR2 is FQGNSA. Germline trimming cut 5 bases from V and 2 bases from J; bases unmatched to any gene: 8. This CDR3 is CASSIRGDSNTEAFF. The CDR3 DNA is TGTGCCAGCAGCATAAGAGGGGACAGCAACACTGAAGCTTTCTTT.

This clonotype was seen more than once but under ten times. Here the CDR3 DNA reads TGTGCCAGCAGCCCAAAGACAGGGCCTACGCAGTATTTT. Its protein product is CASSPKTGPTQYF. The chain links TRBV7-8 to TRBJ2-3, with TRBD1 matching 7 bases. Trimming at V came to 5 bases and at J to 8 bases, leaving 7 bases not matched to a gene. The CDR3 is made up of 13 amino acids. Germline V lookup: CDR1 SGHVS, CDR2 FQNEAQ.